A single sample gave rise to the 25 T cell receptor beta chains below, sequenced in a study of control samples from healthy donors and cancer patients. The protocol was immunoSEQ multiplex PCR, while the TCRdb copy is restricted to in-frame clones and leaves out a portion. The sample holds about 69,000 clones, approximately 89% seen once. Sequenced input: PBMCs. These receptor sequences come from a man aged 55-75 years with lung cancer.

The rearrangement links TRBV24-1 to TRBJ1-6; D might be TRBD1 (5 bases). Germline assignment: CDR1 KGHDR and CDR2 SFDVKD. With 3 bases removed from V and 7 bases from J, the gap between germline ends came to 9 bases. This CDR3 is built from 14 residues. This CDR3 is CATSDARDNSPLHF. In DNA, the CDR3 is TGTGCCACCAGTGATGCCAGGGACAATTCACCCCTCCACTTT.

V and J are TRBV4-2 and TRBJ2-3, with D possibly being TRBD1 (5 bases). CDR1 is LGHNA, CDR2 YNFKEQ, per germline. The V gene lost 0 bases and the J gene lost 2 bases, with 9 bases spanning the gap. CDR3 size: 15 residues. The CDR3 coding sequence is TGTGCCAGCAGCCAAGAAGGACAATCCACAGATACGCAGTATTTT. Its translation: CASSQEGQSTDTQYF.

The J gene is TRBJ1-1, the V gene TRBV3-1 (or the pseudogene TRBV3-2); 8 bases are shared with TRBD1. This CDR3 comprises 13 residues. V dropped 0 bases and J dropped 7; count of bases not matched to a gene: 1. Germline-derived CDR1 and CDR2 are LGHDT and YNNKEL (reference sequence). The CDR3 spells CASSQDGTGEAFF. DNA of the CDR3: TGTGCCAGCAGCCAAGATGGGACAGGTGAAGCTTTCTTT.

This clone has only one observation. The chain links TRBV5-1 to TRBJ2-3, with 14 nucleotides matching TRBD2. This CDR3 has 17 amino acids. After removal of 3 bases from V and 2 bases from J, the junction contained 5 bases not matched to a gene. Per the germline V gene, CDR1 is SGHRS and CDR2 is YFSETQ. CDR3 loop: CASSWGLAGASTDTQYF. The CDR3 bases are TGCGCCAGCAGCTGGGGACTAGCGGGGGCGTCCACAGATACGCAGTATTTT.

CDR3 coding DNA: TGTGCCAGCACCTCCGGACAGGGGGCTGAAGCTTTCTTT. It encodes CASTSGQGAEAFF. V and J are TRBV12-3 or TRBV12-4 and TRBJ1-1; the match to TRBD1 covers 10 bases. The CDR3 runs 13 residues. Trimming cost V 7 bases and J 6 bases; bases outside gene matches: 5.

The J gene is TRBJ2-5, the V gene TRBV6-6; TRBD2 is a possible D gene (5 bases). The germline V and J ends were trimmed by 10 bases and 5 bases, with 17 bases remaining between them. Per germline, CDR1 MNHNY and CDR2 SVGAGI (reference sequence). The CDR3 loop spans 13 amino acids. CDR3 sequence: CAIRWASGETQYF. The CDR3 nucleotides are TGTGCCATCCGTTGGGCCTCGGGGGAGACCCAGTACTTC.

V gene TRBV11-1 combines with J gene TRBJ2-1; 11 bases are shared with TRBD2. Germline assignment: CDR1 SGHAT and CDR2 FQDESV (reference sequence). The CDR3 length is 16 residues. J gave up 6 bases and V 5 bases, and 9 bases lay outside the gene matches. In DNA, the CDR3 is TGTGCCAGCAGCCCCTGGACTAGCGGGTACCTCAATGAGCAGTTCTTC. It yields the protein CASSPWTSGYLNEQFF.

This clone was counted only a few times. The CDR3 sequence is CASQDLFGELFF. CDR3 bases: TGTGCCAGCCAGGACCTTTTCGGGGAGCTGTTTTTT. J is TRBJ2-2 and V is TRBV6-5; D is unclear. This CDR3 spans 12 amino acids. V was trimmed by 8 bases and J by 7 bases, leaving 11 bases between them. The germline gives CDR1 MNHEY, CDR2 SVGAGI.

V usage is TRBV10-2 and J usage is TRBJ2-2; D unclear. Trimming stripped 6 bases from V and 4 bases from J, with 15 bases between. Germline CDR1 is WSHSY and CDR2 is SAAADI. The CDR3 sequence is 15 residues long. The CDR3 region has the DNA TGCGCCAGCAGCCTCGTGGAGCGTGGCACCGGGGAGCTGTTTTTT. Encoded protein: CASSLVERGTGELFF.

In DNA form, the CDR3 reads TGCGCCAGCAGCTCATTTCGACAGTCCTACGAGCAGTACTTC. Amino acid sequence: CASSSFRQSYEQYF. This chain connects TRBV5-1 to TRBJ2-7; tentatively, D is TRBD1 (5 bases). Trimming removed 3 bases at V and 1 base at J, with 11 bases between. CDR3 length: 14 amino acids. Germline V gene data show CDR1 as SGHRS and CDR2 as YFSETQ.

The gene calls are TRBV24-1 and TRBJ2-5; 10 bases map to TRBD1. Germline loops: CDR1 KGHDR, CDR2 SFDVKD. After removal of 1 base from V and 3 bases from J, the junction contained 4 bases not matched to a gene. There are 16 residues in the CDR3. CDR3 nucleotide sequence: TGTGCCACCAGTGATTTACTTGGACAGGGGGAAGAGACCCAGTACTTC. Residues: CATSDLLGQGEETQYF.

The V call is TRBV6-5, the J call TRBJ2-5; 8 nucleotides agree with TRBD1. Trimming cost V 5 bases and J 3 bases; bases outside gene matches: 2. CDR1 MNHEY and CDR2 SVGAGI come from the germline V gene. The CDR3 is 13 amino acids. In nucleotides, the CDR3 is TGTGCCAGCAGTAGGACAGGGAAAGAGACCCAGTACTTC. Translated, it gives CASSRTGKETQYF.

Here the CDR3 DNA reads TGTGCCAGCAGTCTAGCGGGGGCGAACACCGGGGAGCTGTTTTTT. This codes for CASSLAGANTGELFF. V usage is TRBV3-1 (or the pseudogene TRBV3-2) and J usage is TRBJ2-2; 10 nucleotides agree with TRBD2. The CDR3 sequence is 15 residues long. Germline loops: CDR1 LGHDT, CDR2 YNNKEL (reference sequence). The V segment lost 6 bases and the J segment 0 bases; nucleotides outside the gene matches: 1.

The chain recombines TRBV5-1 with TRBJ1-5, with D uncertain. The CDR3 totals 14 residues. Germline V gives CDR1 SGHRS, CDR2 YFSETQ. V lost 0 bases and J lost 2, with 6 bases in between. The CDR3 region is CASSLDGGNQPQHF. The CDR3 bases are TGCGCCAGCAGCTTGGATGGAGGCAATCAGCCCCAGCATTTT.

The J gene is TRBJ1-1, the V gene TRBV6-5; D gene uncertain. Between the trimmed V and J ends, which lost 6 bases and 0 bases, there was a span of 14 bases. This CDR3 is built from 15 residues. Germline CDR1 MNHEY, CDR2 SVGAGI. Written as DNA, the CDR3 is TGTGCCAGCAGGCCCGGGAGCCTGATGAACACTGAAGCTTTCTTT. This sequence encodes CASRPGSLMNTEAFF.

V and J are TRBV11-3 and TRBJ2-1; TRBD2 agrees at 7 bases. From germline, CDR1 is SGHNT and CDR2 YENEEA. The CDR3 consists of 16 residues. The junction had 7 bases not matched to a gene; V was cut back by 5 bases and J by 0 bases. The CDR3 sequence: CASSRDYLSSYNEQFF. For the CDR3, the DNA is TGTGCCAGCAGCCGGGACTACTTGAGCTCCTACAATGAGCAGTTCTTC.

The V gene is TRBV23-1, the J gene TRBJ2-7; the D gene is possibly TRBD2 (5 bases). TRBV23-1 is assigned to the ORF class and has an uncertain function. The V gene lost 4 bases and the J gene lost 0 bases, with 10 bases spanning the gap. The CDR3 loop spans 14 amino acids. CDR3 DNA sequence: TGCGCCAGCAGTCCATCAACTAGCTCCTACGAGCAGTACGTC. It codes for CASSPSTSSYEQYV.

The gene calls are TRBV14 and TRBJ2-5, with D perhaps TRBD1 or TRBD2 (6 bases each). In germline, CDR1 is SGHDN, CDR2 FVKESK. The CDR3 length is 16 residues. V shed 3 bases and J shed 5 bases, with 19 bases lying between them. DNA for the CDR3: TGTGCCAGCAGCCACGGGAACACAAGGAGGGGGGAGACCCAGTACTTC. This sequence encodes CASSHGNTRRGETQYF.

The V and J genes are TRBV5-1 and TRBJ1-1; D not certain. V shed 2 bases and J shed 2 bases, with 10 bases lying between them. In germline, CDR1 is SGHRS, CDR2 YFSETQ. There are 14 residues in the CDR3. The CDR3 DNA sequence: TGCGCCAGCAGCTTTAATCGGGCAAACACTGAAGCTTTCTTT. Its translation is CASSFNRANTEAFF.

CDR3 DNA sequence: TGCGCCAGCAGCTTCGACGGGACGGGGGCCACTGAAGCTTTCTTT. Translating gives CASSFDGTGATEAFF. The rearrangement links TRBV5-1 to TRBJ1-1; tentatively, D is TRBD1 (6 bases). CDR1 is SGHRS, CDR2 YFSETQ, per germline. Trimming removed 2 bases from V and 4 bases from J, with 15 bases in between. CDR3 length: 15 amino acids.

V usage is TRBV10-2 and J usage is TRBJ1-1, with D perhaps matching TRBD1 (5 bases). Germline V gives CDR1 WSHSY, CDR2 SAAADI. The CDR3 loop spans 13 amino acids. Trimming removed 3 bases from V and 7 bases from J, with 12 bases in between. CDR3 coding DNA: TGCGCCAGCAGTGATAGGCGACAGAGTGAAGCTTTCTTT. Protein product: CASSDRRQSEAFF.

The chain combines TRBV7-9 with TRBJ1-1; 8 bases map to TRBD1. V shed 8 bases, J shed 6 bases, and the junction held 8 bases outside the gene matches. This CDR3 comprises 13 residues. Looked up from germline, CDR1 is SEHNR and CDR2 is FQNEAQ (reference sequence). The CDR3 protein is CASRQGTGAEAFF. The CDR3 nucleotides are TGTGCCAGCCGACAGGGGACCGGCGCTGAAGCTTTCTTT.

Worth noting for this clone: One junction end does not reproduce the germline sequence, and a read error may be involved. The V call is TRBV7-3, the J call TRBJ2-2; D is perhaps TRBD2 (5 bases). Germline-derived CDR1 and CDR2 are SGHTA and FQGTGA. The CDR3 extends over 18 amino acids. CDR3 residues: CASSHTPSSVRETGELLF. The CDR3 DNA is TGTGCCAGCAGCCATACCCCCTCGAGCGTCCGAGAAACCGGGGAGCTGCTTTTT.

This chain joins TRBV19 and TRBJ2-7; D might be TRBD1 or TRBD2, each matching 6 bases. V lost 11 bases and J 3 bases, leaving 17 bases between the germline ends. CDR3 size: 13 residues. Germline V lookup: CDR1 LNHDA, CDR2 SQIVND (reference sequence). CDR3 nucleotide sequence: TGTGCCGGACCCTCGGGGGCCGGCTACGAGCAGTACTTC. Residues: CAGPSGAGYEQYF.

The rearrangement links TRBV7-2 to TRBJ1-1, with D unclear. Looked up from germline, CDR1 is SGHTA and CDR2 is FQGNSA. V lost 2 bases, J lost 1 base, and 17 bases lay in between. There are 17 residues in the CDR3. CDR3: CASSLNLFGRRNTEAFF. The CDR3 DNA reads as TGTGCCAGCAGCTTAAACTTGTTCGGACGGCGGAACACTGAAGCTTTCTTT.